This T cell receptor (beta chain) stems from a study of CD8+CD57+ T cells in acquired aplastic anemia. Study summary: Sorted CD4+ and CD8+ cells gave an average of roughly 3.5 ug of DNA.

CDR3 length: 16 residues. CDR1 and CDR2 from the germline V gene are LNHDA and SQIVND (reference sequence). The V gene end was trimmed by 5 bases and the J gene end by 2 bases; junction bases not matched to a gene: 8. Genomic DNA served as template for TCR beta VDJ and CDR3 profiling. From the reads, TCRdb called clonotypes with MiXCR, one entry per CDR3 protein. The table includes 200,000 to 250,000 distinct CDR3 sequences, 60% to 80% detected once. Previously, flow cytometry had revealed CD8+CD57+ cell expansion in the patients chosen for sequencing. A remark on this clonotype: The antigen remains undetermined.

Study-level points and caveats: A set of about 30 CD8+ CDR3 sequences was shared between patients and controls, and these sequences appeared highly expressed in patients.

The sequence was collected from a human donor with aplastic anemia. Sample: sorted CD4+, CD8+, or CD8+CD57+ T cells (not recorded which) from PBMCs. The J gene is TRBJ2-1, the V gene TRBV19, with 8 bases identical to TRBD2. CDR3 DNA: TGTGCCAGTAGTCCCTCACTTAGCGGGACCTACAATGAGCAGTTCTTC. It is translated as CASSPSLSGTYNEQFF.